This passage covers 28 T cell receptor beta chains from one sample sequenced in a study of T cells in Graves' hyperthyroidism and ophthalmopathy. The source material, RNA transcripts, was used to amplify TCR beta CDR3 regions. HTBI primers were employed in a first-round RT-PCR of the TCR CDR3. Each CDR3 protein is one row after TCRdb ran MiXCR on the multiplex PCR reads. The sample includes some 440,000 distinct CDR3 sequences, approximately 14% of them seen just once. Sequencing was done on a sample of blood. These receptors were obtained from a woman aged 18-29 years with Graves' hyperthyroidism.

On this clonotype: A much larger clone lies one base from this, so it may be a read error. The chain uses TRBV6-2 or TRBV6-3 and TRBJ2-1, with D perhaps matching TRBD1 (6 bases). The germline V gene has CDR1 MNHEY and CDR2 SVGEGT. V gave up 6 bases and J gave up 10 bases, with 16 bases separating them. This CDR3 spans 13 amino acids. The CDR3: CASSGYRDTEQFF. CDR3 coding DNA: TGTGCCAGCAGCGGGTACCGGGACACCGAGCAGTTCTTC.

This clonotype appeared a few times. The chain links TRBV4-1 to TRBJ1-4; 7 bases match TRBD1. The V gene end was trimmed by 4 bases and the J gene end by 0 bases; junction bases not matched to a gene: 5. Germline CDR1 MGHRA, CDR2 YSYEKL. The CDR3 sequence is 16 residues long. In DNA, the CDR3 is TGCGCCAGCAGCCGAGAAGGGACAGCAACTAATGAAAAACTGTTTTTT. Translated, it gives CASSREGTATNEKLFF.

This clonotype appeared many times. V is TRBV7-2 and J is TRBJ2-5; 12 positions match TRBD2. Germline V gene sequence: CDR1 SGHTA, CDR2 FQGNSA. This CDR3 comprises 16 residues. The V gene end was trimmed by 3 bases and the J gene end by 0 bases; junction bases not matched to a gene: 2. The CDR3 spells CASSFTSGGYQETQYF. In nucleotides, the CDR3 is TGTGCCAGCAGCTTTACTAGCGGGGGGTACCAAGAGACCCAGTACTTC. The full variable domain, completed using reference TRBV7-2 and TRBJ2-5, is GAGVSQSPSNKVTEKGKDVELRCDPISGHTALYWYRQSLGQGLEFLIYFQGNSAPDKSGLPSDRFSAERTGGSVSTLTIQRTQQEDSAVYLCASSFTSGGYQETQYFGPGTRLLVL.

This clonotype was counted many times. The chain joins TRBV5-5 to TRBJ1-1; D remains unclear. The V and J ends lost 1 base and 1 base respectively, with 8 bases between them. The CDR3 covers 14 residues. Germline values: CDR1 SGHKS, CDR2 YYEKEE (reference sequence). The CDR3 sequence is CASSLRGQNTEAFF. CDR3 in DNA: TGTGCCAGCAGCTTGCGCGGGCAGAACACTGAAGCTTTCTTT.

The chain is built from TRBV7-2 and TRBJ2-5; TRBD2 matches at 14 bases. The trim removed 5 bases at V and 5 bases at J, leaving 10 bases unmatched. CDR3 size: 17 residues. The germline gives CDR1 SGHTA, CDR2 FQGNSA. CDR3 nucleotides: TGTGCCAGCAGCCGATTGACTAGCGGGGGGGCCGCGGAGACCCAGTACTTC. This codes for CASSRLTSGGAAETQYF. Full variable domain (missing parts from reference TRBV7-2 and TRBJ2-5): GAGVSQSPSNKVTEKGKDVELRCDPISGHTALYWYRQSLGQGLEFLIYFQGNSAPDKSGLPSDRFSAERTGGSVSTLTIQRTQQEDSAVYLCASSRLTSGGAAETQYFGPGTRLLVL.

Many counts were recorded for this clonotype. CDR3 amino acids: CASSQGGGNQPQHF. The CDR3 nucleotides are TGTGCCAGCAGCCAGGGCGGTGGCAATCAGCCCCAGCATTTT. V gene TRBV9 combines with J gene TRBJ1-5; D may be TRBD1 (5 bases). The CDR3 is 14 amino acids. Per the germline V gene, CDR1 is SGDLS and CDR2 is YYNGEE. The V and J ends lost 4 bases and 2 bases respectively, with 10 bases between them.

This clonotype was seen repeatedly, ten times or more. The V call is TRBV9, the J call TRBJ2-5; D is unclear. The CDR3 has 13 residues. Deletions cut 7 bases from V and 5 bases from J, with 15 bases between. Germline loops: CDR1 SGDLS, CDR2 YYNGEE. The DNA of the CDR3 is TGTGCCAGCGCGCCGGGTAGCAGCGAGACCCAGTACTTC. Protein sequence: CASAPGSSETQYF.

There are many counts of this clonotype. The genes are TRBV11-2 and TRBJ1-1; weak D call: TRBD1 (5 bases). The length of the CDR3 is 13 residues. Trimming left V 4 bases short and J 5 bases short, with 11 bases between. The germline CDR1 and CDR2 sequences are SGHAT and FQNNGV. In nucleotides, the CDR3 is TGTGCCAGCAGCTCGACAGAGGGGACTGAAGCTTTCTTT. Residues: CASSSTEGTEAFF. The complete variable domain, with remaining parts taken from reference TRBV11-2 and TRBJ1-1, reads EAGVAQSPRYKIIEKRQSVAFWCNPISGHATLYWYQQILGQGPKLLIQFQNNGVVDDSQLPKDRFSAERLKGVDSTLKIQPAKLEDSAVYLCASSSTEGTEAFFGQGTRLTVV.

This chain links TRBV4-1 with TRBJ2-1; D gene ambiguous. Per the germline V gene, CDR1 is MGHRA and CDR2 is YSYEKL. With 0 bases removed from V and 12 bases from J, the gap between germline ends came to 12 bases. This CDR3 contains 13 residues. In DNA form, the CDR3 reads TGCGCCAGCAGCCAAGATGTCGGCAGCCTGCAGTTCTTC. It yields the protein CASSQDVGSLQFF.

V gene TRBV7-3 combines with J gene TRBJ2-3; 8 bases match TRBD2. V shed 1 base and J 6 bases; nucleotides not matched to a gene: 9. The CDR3 contains 16 residues. Germline CDR1 reads SGHTA; CDR2 reads FQGTGA. Here the CDR3 DNA reads TGTGCCAGCAGCTTAATTCACGGGGGGGCCTCGGATACGCAGTATTTT. Protein product: CASSLIHGGASDTQYF.

This clonotype has only one observation. V and J are TRBV4-1 and TRBJ1-2; D call uncertain. The CDR3 contains 16 residues. Trimming took 1 base from V and 2 from J, leaving 14 bases between them. Germline V gene sequence: CDR1 MGHRA, CDR2 YSYEKL. In nucleotides, the CDR3 is TGCGCCAGCAGCCAAGGCCCCGTGAGCCAAAACTATGGCTACACCTTC. It translates to CASSQGPVSQNYGYTF.

Remarks on this clonotype: This may be a read error, as it is one base from a much larger clone. The rearrangement links TRBV7-2 to TRBJ2-5; 8 nucleotides agree with TRBD2. Per germline, CDR1 SGHTA and CDR2 FQGNSA. V was clipped by 6 bases and J by 13 bases; unmatched bases: 10. The CDR3 loop spans 12 amino acids. The CDR3 is CASSTTGGTGYF. The CDR3 region has the DNA TGTGCCAGCAGTACGACGGGGGGGACGGGGTACTTC.

The table lists this clonotype with a few counts. The V call is TRBV28, the J call TRBJ2-1, with TRBD2 matching over 11 bases. The germline V gene has CDR1 MDHEN and CDR2 SYDVKM. The CDR3 covers 14 residues. Losses at the gene ends were 7 bases for V and 3 bases for J; bases not matched to a gene: 2. CDR3 sequence: CASTTSGSYNEQFF. As DNA, the CDR3 is TGTGCCAGCACCACTAGCGGGAGCTACAATGAGCAGTTCTTC.

This clonotype was picked up many times. The chain has TRBV2 and TRBJ2-7, with a weak D call TRBD2 (6 bases). Germline values: CDR1 SNHLY, CDR2 FYNNEI. This CDR3 region has 14 residues. Trimming pared 3 bases from V and 0 bases from J, leaving 9 bases between. CDR3 DNA sequence: TGTGCCAGCAGTGATACCGGGAGCTCCTACGAGCAGTACTTC. Amino acid sequence: CASSDTGSSYEQYF.

This rearrangement joins TRBV25-1 to TRBJ1-4; 12 nucleotides match TRBD1. This CDR3 is built from 19 residues. Germline values: CDR1 MGHDK, CDR2 SYGVNS. V gave up 6 bases and J gave up 2 bases; unmatched junction bases: 13. The CDR3 nucleotides are TGTGCCAGCAGACGGGGGACAGGGGGCTTGATTAGGACTAATGAAAAACTGTTTTTT. Translation gives CASRRGTGGLIRTNEKLFF.

This clonotype was seen ten or more times. The gene calls are TRBV20-1 and TRBJ1-5; D is unclear. V gave up 4 bases and J gave up 2 bases, with 9 bases separating them. Germline values: CDR1 DFQATT, CDR2 SNEGSKA (reference sequence). The CDR3 consists of 13 residues. CDR3 coding DNA: TGCAGTGCTACCGGTCTGGGCAATCAGCCCCAGCATTTT. It codes for CSATGLGNQPQHF.

This clonotype showed up many times. This chain joins TRBV28 and TRBJ2-7; 7 bases align to TRBD2. Trimming removed 6 bases from V and 3 bases from J; junction bases left unmatched: 14. The germline V gene has CDR1 MDHEN and CDR2 SYDVKM. The CDR3 is 16 amino acids. The CDR3 loop reads CASSPHTTQRDYEQYF. The CDR3 DNA is TGTGCCAGCAGCCCTCATACTACCCAGCGGGACTACGAGCAGTACTTC. The variable domain in full, with the rest retrieved from reference TRBV28 and TRBJ2-7, is DVKVTQSSRYLVKRTGEKVFLECVQDMDHENMFWYRQDPGLGLRLIYFSYDVKMKEKGDIPEGYSVSREKKERFSLILESASTNQTSMYLCASSPHTTQRDYEQYFGPGTRLTVT.

The J gene is TRBJ2-7, the V gene TRBV5-1, with 10 bases lining up with TRBD2. The V gene end was trimmed by 4 bases and the J gene end by 5 bases; junction bases not matched to a gene: 12. CDR3 length: 16 residues. The V gene's germline CDR1 is SGHRS and CDR2 YFSETQ. The CDR3 DNA reads as TGCGCCAGCAGCCCCCGTTTAGCGGGAGGTTCGGACGAGCAGTACTTC. Amino acids: CASSPRLAGGSDEQYF.

This clonotype occurred many times. Here the CDR3 reads CASRAGTGVNSPLHF. CDR3 DNA: TGTGCCAGCAGAGCCGGGACAGGGGTTAATTCACCCCTCCACTTT. The genes are TRBV2 and TRBJ1-6, with 10 positions matching TRBD1. In germline, CDR1 is SNHLY, CDR2 FYNNEI. Germline trimming cut 6 bases from V and 6 bases from J; bases unmatched to any gene: 5. There are 15 residues in the CDR3.

The chain recombines TRBV2 with TRBJ2-2; TRBD1 agrees at 8 bases. CDR1 and CDR2 (germline): SNHLY, FYNNEI. Trimming cost V 8 bases and J 7 bases; bases outside gene matches: 12. The CDR3 totals 15 residues. DNA of the CDR3: TGTGCCAGCGGTGCGGTCGGACAGGGAGTCGGGGAGCTGTTTTTT. Its protein product is CASGAVGQGVGELFF. The full variable domain, with the rest looked up from reference TRBV2 and TRBJ2-2, is EPEVTQTPSHQVTQMGQEVILRCVPISNHLYFYWYRQILGQKVEFLVSFYNNEISEKSEIFDDQFSVERPDGSNFTLKIRSTKLEDSAMYFCASGAVGQGVGELFFGEGSRLTVL.

This chain uses TRBV7-6 with TRBJ2-1; TRBD2 is a possible D gene (6 bases). The CDR3 length is 15 residues. V lost 1 base and J 9 bases, leaving 16 bases between the germline ends. The germline V gene encodes CDR1 SGHVS and CDR2 FNYEAQ. The chain's CDR3 is CASSLVAGTGSEQFF. DNA of the CDR3: TGTGCCAGCAGCTTAGTGGCGGGGACCGGTAGTGAGCAGTTCTTC.

This clonotype was detected only a few times. V gene TRBV7-8 combines with J gene TRBJ2-4, with D perhaps matching TRBD1 (6 bases). Trimming stripped 5 bases from V and 0 bases from J, with 14 bases between. CDR1 is SGHVS and CDR2 is FQNEAQ in the germline V gene. This CDR3 is built from 16 residues. The CDR3 DNA follows: TGTGCCAGCAGCCCCGCCGGGACATTAGCCAAAAACATTCAGTACTTC. Protein: CASSPAGTLAKNIQYF. The full variable domain, rest sourced from reference TRBV7-8 and TRBJ2-4, is GAGVSQSPRYKVAKRGQDVALRCDPISGHVSLFWYQQALGQGPEFLTYFQNEAQLDKSGLPSDRFFAERPEGSVSTLKIQRTQQEDSAVYLCASSPAGTLAKNIQYFGAGTRLSVL.

The chain joins TRBV19 to TRBJ2-7; possible D gene TRBD1, 6 bases. The CDR3 covers 15 residues. Trimming pared 1 base from V and 3 bases from J, leaving 13 bases between. Germline V gives CDR1 LNHDA, CDR2 SQIVND (reference sequence). The CDR3, as DNA: TGTGCCAGTAGTATAGTTGGGGACACGATCTACGAGCAGTACTTC. Its translation: CASSIVGDTIYEQYF.

Regarding this clonotype: This may arise from a read error, as a much more abundant clone is one base away. The rearrangement joins TRBV12-3 or TRBV12-4 to TRBJ1-2; D gene unclear. This CDR3 has 14 residues. CDR3 protein: CASSLKLTGYGYIF. CDR3 in DNA: TGTGCCAGCAGTCTGAAGCTTACTGGGTATGGCTACATCTTC.

There are a few counts of this clonotype. This chain uses TRBV3-1 with TRBJ2-2; 8 bases map to TRBD2. CDR3 length: 16 amino acids. The ends lost 4 bases at V and 5 bases at J; junction bases unmatched: 9. Germline V CDR1 and CDR2: LGHDT, YNNKEL (reference sequence). Written as DNA, the CDR3 is TGTGCCAGCAGCCTCAAGACTAGCGTCTTGACCGGGGAGCTGTTTTTT. Protein: CASSLKTSVLTGELFF.

This clonotype has only a few counts. The genes are TRBV20-1 and TRBJ2-5; 8 bases agree with TRBD2. Germline V gene lookup returns CDR1 DFQATT and CDR2 SNEGSKA (reference sequence). The CDR3 sequence is 15 residues long. With V trimmed by 6 bases and J by 3 bases, 12 bases remained unmatched. CDR3 region: CSAQTSGTQEETQYF. DNA of the CDR3: TGCAGTGCGCAAACTAGCGGAACGCAAGAAGAGACCCAGTACTTC.

The chain employs TRBV3-1 and TRBJ2-5; TRBD2 aligns across 10 bases. The germline V gene has CDR1 LGHDT and CDR2 YNNKEL (reference sequence). The V segment lost 1 base and the J segment 1 base; nucleotides outside the gene matches: 6. This CDR3 is built from 17 residues. The CDR3 here is CASSQGGQRGGQETQYF. In nucleotides, the CDR3 is TGTGCCAGCAGCCAAGGCGGGCAGCGGGGGGGCCAAGAGACCCAGTACTTC.

This sequence joins TRBV5-1 and TRBJ2-7, with 7 nucleotides matching TRBD1. Germline assignment: CDR1 SGHRS and CDR2 YFSETQ. The V segment lost 2 bases and the J segment 0 bases; nucleotides outside the gene matches: 8. The length of the CDR3 is 16 residues. The CDR3 here is CASSLNRQGSSYEQYF. The DNA for the CDR3 is TGCGCCAGCAGCTTAAATAGACAGGGAAGCTCCTACGAGCAGTACTTC. The complete variable domain, with remaining parts taken from reference TRBV5-1 and TRBJ2-7, reads KAGVTQTPRYLIKTRGQQVTLSCSPISGHRSVSWYQQTPGQGLQFLFEYFSETQRNKGNFPGRFSGRQFSNSRSEMNVSTLELGDSALYLCASSLNRQGSSYEQYFGPGTRLTVT.